These 14 T cell receptor beta chains were sequenced from one sample in a study of cytomegalovirus exposure and HLA in healthy donors. Only in-frame clones appear in the TCRdb table, and some are missing; sequencing was by immunoSEQ multiplex PCR. The sample shows over 120,000 clones, over 90% of them seen only once. The sequenced sample was PBMCs. All receptors derive from a man aged 18-30 years in good health and CMV-seropositive.

The chain joins TRBV4-1 to TRBJ1-6; TRBD1 agrees at 8 bases. With V trimmed by 4 bases and J by 13 bases, 12 bases remained unmatched. Germline V lookup: CDR1 MGHRA, CDR2 YSYEKL. CDR3 length: 15 residues. The CDR3 protein is CASSPPGQGISPLHF. CDR3 nucleotide sequence: TGCGCCAGCAGCCCCCCTGGACAGGGCATTAGCCCCCTCCACTTT.

The V and J genes are TRBV5-4 and TRBJ2-1; D may be TRBD2 (6 bases). The CDR3 extends over 14 amino acids. With 3 bases removed from V and 6 bases from J, the gap between germline ends came to 13 bases. Per the germline V gene, CDR1 is SGHNT and CDR2 is YYREEE (reference sequence). The CDR3 protein is CASSSYAGINEQFF. The CDR3, as DNA: TGTGCCAGCAGCTCCTATGCGGGGATCAATGAGCAGTTCTTC.

The rearrangement links TRBV4-2 to TRBJ2-1; D is undetermined. CDR1 and CDR2 (germline): LGHNA, YNFKEQ. The CDR3 totals 15 residues. Trimming shortened V by 0 bases and J by 5 bases, and 11 bases separated the two germline ends. The CDR3 nucleotides read TGTGCCAGCAGCCAAGATGGGCAGGCCCACAATGAGCAGTTCTTC. This encodes CASSQDGQAHNEQFF.

J is TRBJ2-7 and V is TRBV6-1, with D possibly matching TRBD1 (6 bases). The CDR3 totals 13 residues. The V end was cut by 8 bases, the J end by 0 bases, with 11 bases between. CDR1 and CDR2 from the germline V gene are MNHNS and SASEGT. Written as DNA, the CDR3 is TGTGCCAGCCCCAGGGACAACTCCTACGAGCAGTACTTC. Its protein product is CASPRDNSYEQYF.

This chain links TRBV25-1 with TRBJ2-5; 9 nucleotides agree with TRBD2. Germline CDR1 and CDR2: MGHDK and SYGVNS. There are 15 residues in the CDR3. The junction had 4 bases not matched to a gene; V was cut back by 4 bases and J by 1 base. The CDR3 nucleotides are TGTGCCAGCAGTGTAGCGGGAGATGGCCAAGAGACCCAGTACTTC. Protein sequence: CASSVAGDGQETQYF.

The V gene is TRBV30, the J gene TRBJ2-3, with D perhaps matching TRBD2 (6 bases). V gave up 0 bases and J gave up 9 bases, with 13 bases separating them. In germline, CDR1 is GTSNPN, CDR2 SVGIG (reference sequence). The CDR3 covers 13 residues. This CDR3 reads CAWSVIGSGTQYF. For the CDR3, the DNA is TGTGCCTGGAGTGTAATAGGGAGCGGGACGCAGTATTTT.

The J gene is TRBJ1-2, the V gene TRBV7-2; TRBD1 might be the D (6 bases). Germline V gene lookup returns CDR1 SGHTA and CDR2 FQGNSA. With 1 base removed from V and 0 bases from J, the gap between germline ends came to 12 bases. CDR3 length equals 16 residues. The CDR3 DNA reads TGTGCCAGCAGCTTAGTGGGGACATTTTCTAACTATGGCTACACCTTC. Amino acid sequence: CASSLVGTFSNYGYTF.

The chain couples TRBV4-1 to TRBJ2-1, with TRBD2 matching over 8 bases. V lost 1 base and J lost 6; bases outside the gene matches: 11. Germline loops: CDR1 MGHRA, CDR2 YSYEKL. CDR3 length: 17 amino acids. The CDR3 here is CASSQVPAILAGNEQFF. The CDR3 nucleotides read TGCGCCAGCAGCCAAGTCCCGGCCATCCTAGCGGGCAATGAGCAGTTCTTC.

V and J are TRBV25-1 and TRBJ1-6; 7 bases match TRBD1. CDR1 is MGHDK, CDR2 SYGVNS, per germline. Trimming took 2 bases from V and 8 from J; bases not matched to a gene: 12. CDR3 size: 17 residues. This chain's CDR3 is CASSEPPATGLYSPLHF. The CDR3 coding sequence is TGTGCCAGCAGTGAACCTCCCGCGACAGGGTTATATTCACCCCTCCACTTT. The variable domain in full, completed from reference TRBV25-1 and TRBJ1-6, reads EADIYQTPRYLVIGTGKKITLECSQTMGHDKMYWYQQDPGMELHLIHYSYGVNSTEKGDLSSESTVSRIRTEHFPLTLESARPSHTSQYLCASSEPPATGLYSPLHFGNGTRLTVT.

The genes are TRBV7-6 and TRBJ2-5, with 15 bases aligning to TRBD2. Per the germline V gene, CDR1 is SGHVS and CDR2 is FNYEAQ. The CDR3 totals 16 residues. After removal of 7 bases from V and 5 bases from J, the junction contained 8 bases not matched to a gene. The CDR3 bases are TGTGCCAGCACTACAAGGACTAGCGGGAGGGTGGAGACCCAGTACTTC. Translating it yields CASTTRTSGRVETQYF.

The V and J genes are TRBV4-1 and TRBJ2-7, with D perhaps TRBD1 (6 bases). The CDR3 extends over 15 amino acids. The germline gives CDR1 MGHRA, CDR2 YSYEKL. V lost 0 bases and J lost 6, with 15 bases in between. CDR3 DNA sequence: TGCGCCAGCAGCCAAGATTACGGCAGGGGCGGCGAGCAGTACTTC. It codes for CASSQDYGRGGEQYF.

The rearrangement uses TRBV7-8 and TRBJ2-1, with 11 bases aligning to TRBD2. This CDR3 contains 16 residues. The trim removed 4 bases at V and 4 bases at J, leaving 6 bases unmatched. Germline V gene sequence: CDR1 SGHVS, CDR2 FQNEAQ. In DNA form, the CDR3 reads TGTGCCAGCAGCTCATACCTAGCGGGAGGTTACAATGAGCAGTTCTTC. Amino acid sequence: CASSSYLAGGYNEQFF.

The CDR3 region has the DNA TGTGCCAGCAGTTTATCTGAGACAGCCCTATACGAGCAGTACTTC. Translating gives CASSLSETALYEQYF. The chain couples TRBV28 to TRBJ2-7, with D possibly matching TRBD1 (5 bases). The CDR3 is 15 residues long. The germline V and J ends were trimmed by 1 base and 4 bases, with 14 bases remaining between them. Per the germline V gene, CDR1 is MDHEN and CDR2 is SYDVKM.

This clone was seen once. The rearrangement links TRBV7-8 to TRBJ2-1; 9 bases align to TRBD2. With V trimmed by 3 bases and J by 1 base, 1 base remained unmatched. The CDR3 extends over 15 amino acids. Germline CDR1 is SGHVS and CDR2 is FQNEAQ. The CDR3 DNA follows: TGTGCCAGCAGCTTGAGCGGGGGGTCCTACAATGAGCAGTTCTTC. This sequence encodes CASSLSGGSYNEQFF.